The sample holds one count of the clone carrying this T cell receptor (beta chain). Germline CDR1 is LNHDA and CDR2 is SQIVND (reference sequence). V lost 4 bases and J 3 bases, leaving 7 bases between the germline ends. The CDR3 totals 13 residues. Roughly 0.45 to 1 ug RNA was reverse transcribed with random hexamers. The CDR3 of TCR beta was amplified by immunoSEQ multiplex PCR across 54 Vbeta and 13 Jbeta. TCRdb called the immunoSEQ multiplex PCR reads again in MiXCR, with one record for every CDR3 protein. This sample has 150,000 to 200,000 distinct CDR3 sequences; 90% to 95% occur once, and the top ten carry 0.13% to 0.15%. CD8+ and CD4+ T cells from blood underwent TCR beta sequencing, which was carried out in a high-throughput format. Healthy donors constituted the control group, matched for age and sex. This sample stems from a study of CD8 T cells in Susac syndrome.

The source of this sequence is a human donor in good health. The chain links TRBV19 to TRBJ1-5; D is uncertain. The sequencing sample was made of CD4+ T cells from PBMCs. CDR3 sequence: CASSRQLNQPQHF. For the CDR3, the DNA is TGTGCCAGTAGTAGGCAGCTCAATCAGCCCCAGCATTTT. The full variable domain, its missing parts supplied by reference TRBV19 and TRBJ1-5, is DGGITQSPKYLFRKEGQNVTLSCEQNLNHDAMYWYRQDPGQGLRLIYYSQIVNDFQKGDIAEGYSVSREKKESFPLTVTSAQKNPTAFYLCASSRQLNQPQHFGDGTRLSIL.